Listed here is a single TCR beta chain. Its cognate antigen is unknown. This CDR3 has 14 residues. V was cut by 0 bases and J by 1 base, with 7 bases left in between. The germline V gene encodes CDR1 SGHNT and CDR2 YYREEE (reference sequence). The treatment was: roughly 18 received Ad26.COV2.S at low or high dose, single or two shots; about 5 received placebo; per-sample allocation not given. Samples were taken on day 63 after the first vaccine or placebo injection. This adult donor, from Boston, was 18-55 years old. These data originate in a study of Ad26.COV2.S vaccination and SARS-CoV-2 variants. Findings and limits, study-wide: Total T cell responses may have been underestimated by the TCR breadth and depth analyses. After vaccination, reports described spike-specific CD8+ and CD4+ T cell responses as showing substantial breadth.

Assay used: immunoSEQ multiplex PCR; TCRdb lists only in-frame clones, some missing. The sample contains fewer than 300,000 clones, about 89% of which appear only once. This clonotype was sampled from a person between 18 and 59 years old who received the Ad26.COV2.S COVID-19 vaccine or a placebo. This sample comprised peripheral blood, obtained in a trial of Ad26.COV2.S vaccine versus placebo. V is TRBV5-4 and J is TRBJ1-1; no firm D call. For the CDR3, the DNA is TGTGCCAGCAGCTTGGGGTGGGCGAACACTGAAGCTTTCTTT. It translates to CASSLGWANTEAFF.